The clone carrying this TCR beta chain was recorded only once. The antigen remains unidentified. This sample stems from a study of cytomegalovirus exposure and HLA in healthy donors. Study observations and caveats: TRBV6-2, TRBV6-3 and other indistinguishable V segments were excluded.

Primers included in the PCR were 60 Vbeta and 13 Jbeta primers. Produced via immunoSEQ multiplex PCR; TCRdb's table is partial and in-frame only. The sample yields roughly 140,000 clones, 80% to 90% seen once. Trimming removed 3 bases from V and 1 base from J; junction bases left unmatched: 8. From germline, CDR1 is SGHAT and CDR2 FQNNGV. CDR3 length equals 16 residues. Sequencing was carried out using PBMCs. The receptor comes from a boy aged 2 to 10 in good health and CMV-seronegative. The genes are TRBV11-2 and TRBJ2-7; 8 nucleotides match TRBD1. In DNA form, the CDR3 reads TGTGCCAGCAGCTTCCCACAGGGGGGAATGTCCTACGAGCAGTACTTC. Amino acids: CASSFPQGGMSYEQYF.